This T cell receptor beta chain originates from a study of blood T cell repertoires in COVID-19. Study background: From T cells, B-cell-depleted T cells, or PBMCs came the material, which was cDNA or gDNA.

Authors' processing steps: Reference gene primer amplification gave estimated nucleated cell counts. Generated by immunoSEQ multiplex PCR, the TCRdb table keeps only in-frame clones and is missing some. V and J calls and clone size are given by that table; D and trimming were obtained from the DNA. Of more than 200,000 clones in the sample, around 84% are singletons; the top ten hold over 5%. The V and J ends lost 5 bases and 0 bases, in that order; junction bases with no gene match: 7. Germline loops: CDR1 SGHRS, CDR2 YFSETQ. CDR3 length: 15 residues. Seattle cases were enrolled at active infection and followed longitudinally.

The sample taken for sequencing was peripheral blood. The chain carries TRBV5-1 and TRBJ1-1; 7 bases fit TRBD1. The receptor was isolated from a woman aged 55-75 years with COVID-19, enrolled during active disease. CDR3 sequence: CASRPTQGLNTEAFF. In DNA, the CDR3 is TGCGCCAGCAGGCCCACACAGGGGCTGAACACTGAAGCTTTCTTT.